The clone carrying this T cell receptor (beta chain) was counted between two and nine times. What it binds is not known. Cultured CD4+ T cell DNA was sequenced using the Oncomine TCR Beta short-read assay. TCRdb reanalysed the PCR reads using MiXCR and keeps one entry per CDR3 protein. The data show approximately 18,000 distinct CDR3 sequences, more than 45% seen once. This specimen belongs to a study of vaccination and CD4 T cells after COVID-19. Overall study results and limits: Convalescent patients had a median roughly 87% of reactive clones appearing only post-vaccination.

Time point meaning: late sampling 161 to 241 days after vaccination in three convalescent patients. Treatment described: roughly nine-day PBMC culture with coronavirus spike peptide pools or control peptides (ViraFEST assay). V was shortened by 1 base and J by 8 bases, with 11 bases between the two germline ends. Germline CDR1 is SGHTA and CDR2 is FQGTGA. The CDR3 runs 13 residues. The V and J genes are TRBV7-3 and TRBJ1-1, with D perhaps TRBD1 (5 bases). Here the sequenced sample was CD4+ T cells from blood, cultured in vitro, taken about 7 months after SARS-CoV-2 vaccination. The TCR sequence derives from a human donor who had recovered from COVID-19. CDR3 protein: CASSLINGQEAFF. CDR3 sequence (DNA): TGTGCCAGCAGCTTAATTAACGGACAAGAAGCTTTCTTT.